This T cell receptor beta chain was documented in a study of blood T cell repertoires in COVID-19. Study as a whole: Both acute and convalescent COVID-19 samples were obtained from the United States, Italy and Spain. PBMCs, B-cell-depleted T cells, or T cells provided the cDNA or gDNA that made up the material.

Original data processing: The assay estimated nucleated cells by amplifying reference gene primers. Only in-frame clones appear in the TCRdb table, and some are missing; sequencing was by immunoSEQ multiplex PCR. From that table come the V and J calls and clone size; the DNA was used to work out D and trimming. The data show over 120,000 clones, under 90% seen once. Sample: peripheral blood. This receptor was identified in a man between 65 and 85 years old who had recovered from COVID-19.

This CDR3 is CASSLGLGGANVLTF. In nucleotides, the CDR3 is TGTGCCAGCAGCCTCGGGTTGGGTGGGGCCAACGTCCTGACTTTC. The V gene is TRBV7-8, the J gene TRBJ2-6; D call uncertain. V was shortened by 5 bases and J by 3 bases, with 11 bases between the two germline ends. In germline, CDR1 is SGHVS, CDR2 FQNEAQ. The CDR3 has 15 amino acids.